These 13 T cell receptor beta chains originate from one sample sequenced in a study of shared clonotypes between healthy human individuals. TCRdb's copy holds only in-frame clones and misses some; the assay was immunoSEQ multiplex PCR. Among 600,000 to 750,000 clones listed, around 70% were seen once. The sequenced material came from memory CD4+ T cells sorted from blood. As to subset: CD45RA-negative fraction. The receptors stem from a woman under 40 in good health.

The chain carries TRBV5-1 and TRBJ2-3; D is perhaps TRBD2 (7 bases). Germline V lookup: CDR1 SGHRS, CDR2 YFSETQ. V was pared by 0 bases and J by 3 bases, with 17 bases between. There are 17 residues in the CDR3. The CDR3 coding sequence is TGCGCCAGCAGCTTGGAGGGCTCAGGGGAGGGGACAGATACGCAGTATTTT. It yields the protein CASSLEGSGEGTDTQYF.

The chain is built from TRBV6-1 and TRBJ2-5; 11 nucleotides agree with TRBD2. V shed 6 bases and J 5 bases; nucleotides not matched to a gene: 5. Germline CDR1 reads MNHNS; CDR2 reads SASEGT. The CDR3 extends over 14 amino acids. This CDR3 reads CASRLAGGSETQYF. DNA of the CDR3: TGTGCCAGCAGATTAGCGGGAGGGAGTGAGACCCAGTACTTC.

This chain links TRBV4-1 with TRBJ1-5; 8 bases line up with TRBD1. The CDR3 has 18 amino acids. V lost 1 base and J lost 5; bases outside the gene matches: 13. Germline-derived CDR1 and CDR2 are MGHRA and YSYEKL. CDR3 in DNA: TGCGCCAGCAGCCAAGGAAGTGGGGGCAGGGGGCTTTATCAGCCCCAGCATTTT. Amino acid sequence: CASSQGSGGRGLYQPQHF.

The CDR3 DNA follows: TGTGCCAGCAGGGGGGGCGGGAGGACGTACAATGAGCAGTTCTTC. Translating it yields CASRGGGRTYNEQFF. V gene TRBV27 combines with J gene TRBJ2-1; 8 bases are a match to TRBD2. V shed 6 bases and J 4 bases; nucleotides not matched to a gene: 8. This CDR3 spans 15 amino acids. The V gene's germline CDR1 is MNHEY and CDR2 SMNVEV (reference sequence).

The V gene is TRBV5-1, the J gene TRBJ2-5; D is uncertain. The CDR3 is 13 residues long. Deletions cut 1 base from V and 2 bases from J, with 6 bases between. CDR1 and CDR2 from the germline V gene are SGHRS and YFSETQ. CDR3 coding DNA: TGCGCCAGCAGCTTGCGGGCTCAAGAGACCCAGTACTTC. Its protein product is CASSLRAQETQYF.

On this clone itself: Other DNA sequences in the sample encode the same CDR3. The chain carries TRBV6-5 and TRBJ2-3, with a possible D match to TRBD1 (5 bases). The V end lost 0 bases, the J end lost 2 bases, and 9 bases lay between the germline ends. This CDR3 has 15 amino acids. Per the germline V gene, CDR1 is MNHEY and CDR2 is SVGAGI. The CDR3 spells CASSYSGHLTDTQYF. As DNA, the CDR3 is TGTGCCAGCAGTTACTCAGGACACCTCACAGATACGCAGTATTTT.

The chain is built from TRBV19 and TRBJ1-5, with 9 bases matching TRBD1. Germline CDR1 reads LNHDA; CDR2 reads SQIVND (reference sequence). Trimming took 3 bases from V and 4 from J; bases not matched to a gene: 22. The CDR3 loop spans 21 amino acids. Written as DNA, the CDR3 is TGTGCCAGTAGTATGTGGGAACAGGGGGCCAACCGAGGATACTGGAATCAGCCCCAGCATTTT. This codes for CASSMWEQGANRGYWNQPQHF. The whole variable domain, remainder taken from reference TRBV19 and TRBJ1-5, is DGGITQSPKYLFRKEGQNVTLSCEQNLNHDAMYWYRQDPGQGLRLIYYSQIVNDFQKGDIAEGYSVSREKKESFPLTVTSAQKNPTAFYLCASSMWEQGANRGYWNQPQHFGDGTRLSIL.

This clone was counted at least ten times. The chain has TRBV4-1 and TRBJ2-7, with D maybe TRBD2 (6 bases). Per the germline V gene, CDR1 is MGHRA and CDR2 is YSYEKL. V was cut by 3 bases and J by 3 bases, with 12 bases left in between. CDR3 length equals 14 residues. CDR3 protein: CASSHQLSGYEQYF. CDR3 DNA: TGCGCCAGCAGCCACCAGCTTAGCGGCTACGAGCAGTACTTC.

The V gene is TRBV29-1, the J gene TRBJ2-1, with 10 nucleotides matching TRBD2. The trim removed 7 bases at V and 1 base at J, leaving 16 bases unmatched. The germline V gene encodes CDR1 SQVTM and CDR2 ANQGSEA. The CDR3 runs to 18 residues. Here the CDR3 DNA reads TGCAGCGCCAGGATGGGGCTAGCGGGGGCTGGGTCCTACAATGAGCAGTTCTTC. It encodes CSARMGLAGAGSYNEQFF.

J is TRBJ2-7 and V is TRBV7-2; TRBD2 might be the D (6 bases). With 5 bases removed from V and 4 bases from J, the gap between germline ends came to 21 bases. The CDR3 loop spans 16 amino acids. Germline V gene data show CDR1 as SGHTA and CDR2 as FQGNSA. The CDR3 sequence is CASSIHHGGSRYEQYF. CDR3 sequence (DNA): TGTGCCAGCAGCATACATCATGGGGGGAGTAGGTACGAGCAGTACTTC.

V usage is TRBV19 and J usage is TRBJ2-1, with 13 bases lining up with TRBD2. The trim removed 5 bases at V and 9 bases at J, leaving 1 base unmatched. Germline values: CDR1 LNHDA, CDR2 SQIVND (reference sequence). The CDR3 contains 13 residues. The chain's CDR3 is CASSGTSGTEQFF. CDR3 coding DNA: TGTGCCAGTAGTGGGACTAGCGGGACTGAGCAGTTCTTC.

As to this clone: Other DNA sequences in this specimen translate into the identical CDR3. This rearrangement joins TRBV18 to TRBJ1-5; 7 bases are a match to TRBD1. Trimming removed 3 bases from V and 7 bases from J; junction bases left unmatched: 6. The CDR3 length is 14 residues. From germline, CDR1 is KGHSH and CDR2 LQKENI. CDR3 sequence: CASSPTGPHQPQHF. CDR3 bases: TGTGCCAGCTCACCGACAGGGCCACACCAGCCCCAGCATTTT.

The CDR3 spells CASSLRAGSTDTQYF. The DNA for the CDR3 is TGTGCCAGCAGTTTACGAGCCGGGAGCACAGATACGCAGTATTTT. This rearrangement joins TRBV28 to TRBJ2-3; no clear D gene. CDR1 is MDHEN, CDR2 SYDVKM, per germline. Trimming cost V 2 bases and J 0 bases, with 9 bases left between them. CDR3 length equals 15 residues.